What follows describes a single TCR beta chain. Its antigen remains unidentified. 13 Jbeta primers and 60 Vbeta primers were used for the PCR. Using immunoSEQ multiplex PCR, the repertoire was profiled, and TCRdb retains in-frame clones only, with some absent. Of over 150,000 clones detected, 82% appear once; the ten largest clones hold roughly 10%. The record originates from a study of cytomegalovirus exposure and HLA in healthy donors. General study points: Upon later analysis, TCR association rates were observed to vary by HLA locus, being highest for DRB1 and lowest for HLA-C. According to an earlier analysis, most TCR beta V segments yielded productive rearrangements about 90% or about 30% of the time.

Germline values: CDR1 SEHNR, CDR2 FQNEAQ (reference sequence). Deletions cut 5 bases from V and 2 bases from J, with 14 bases between. CDR3 length: 15 residues. Sequenced material: PBMCs. The sequence derives from a man in his fifties in good health and CMV-seropositive. The chain combines TRBV7-9 with TRBJ2-3; a weak D match, TRBD2 (7 bases). CDR3 in DNA: TGTGCCAGCAGCAAAGGGGGGAGGGACACAGATACGCAGTATTTT. Its protein is CASSKGGRDTDTQYF.